This paragraph covers one T cell receptor (beta chain) sequence. The antigen is unknown. The CDR3 covers 14 residues. Germline assignment: CDR1 ENHRY and CDR2 SYGVKD. Trimming pared 2 bases from V and 0 bases from J, leaving 8 bases between. This record belongs to a study of cytomegalovirus exposure and HLA in healthy donors. As for the study in general: Around 180 million T cells yielded around 100 million unique TCR beta sequences, as an earlier analysis found. Whole-study results and caveats: Follow-up analysis seemed to connect common viral pathogens with several of the most significant clusters identified. In a later analysis, TCR association rates varied by HLA locus: DRB1 most, HLA-C fewest.

Everyone who donated was a healthy bone marrow donor. PCR involved 60 Vbeta and 13 Jbeta primers. Method: immunoSEQ multiplex PCR; TCRdb's copy keeps in-frame clones and lacks some. Of about 200,000 clones listed, approximately 82% were seen once; the top ten hold over 0.55%. Sequencing used PBMCs. The chain employs TRBV10-3 and TRBJ2-7, with a tentative D call TRBD2 (5 bases). This clonotype was sampled from a man between 18 and 35 years old in good health and CMV-seronegative. The CDR3 nucleotides are TGTGCCATCAGTGAGACGGGGTTCTCCTACGAGCAGTACTTC. This translates into CAISETGFSYEQYF.